This T cell receptor (beta chain) comes out of a study of cytomegalovirus exposure and HLA in healthy donors. From the roughly 110-subject validation cohort, which was separate from the roughly 620-subject first cohort, the donors were drawn. Study outcomes and limitations: The authors listed 150 to 200 TCR beta chains as cytomegalovirus-associated. Rarity characterized most TCR sequences, yet some public TCRs appeared in many donors. Specificity of three CMV-associated chains for CMV antigens was verified in vitro.

Comments on this clone: Its matching antigen is unknown.

V lost 4 bases, J lost 6 bases, and 10 bases stayed unmatched. The CDR3 loop spans 18 amino acids. Sequencing was performed with immunoSEQ multiplex PCR; in TCRdb, only in-frame clones are kept and a portion is missing. In the table there are about 64,000 clones, roughly 94% of which are singletons. The chain uses TRBV5-3 and TRBJ2-2, with TRBD2 matching over 15 bases. TRBV5-3 is an ORF for which the function is uncertain. The sample taken for sequencing was PBMCs. The clonotype was recovered from a woman younger than 35 in good health and CMV-seropositive. The CDR3 nucleotides are TGTGCCAGAAGCGTAAGGGGACTAGCGGGAGGTTGGCCCGGGGAGCTGTTTTTT. Residues: CARSVRGLAGGWPGELFF.